These 18 T cell receptor beta chains were sequenced from one sample in a study of cytomegalovirus exposure and HLA in healthy donors. PCR primers comprised 60 Vbeta and 13 Jbeta primers. TCRdb keeps only in-frame clones here, not all; method: immunoSEQ multiplex PCR. The sample holds some 200,000 clones, roughly four fifths seen once. Sequenced material: PBMCs. The origin of the receptors is a young woman in good health and CMV-seropositive.

This chain links TRBV29-1 with TRBJ1-2, with 9 bases lining up with TRBD1. The CDR3 spans 12 residues. V was pared by 6 bases and J by 3 bases, with 2 bases of the junction left unmatched. Looked up from germline, CDR1 is SQVTM and CDR2 is ANQGSEA. The CDR3 DNA reads as TGCAGCGTCCGGGACAGGGACTATGGCTACACCTTC. It codes for CSVRDRDYGYTF.

The chain has TRBV6-5 and TRBJ1-5; a possible D gene is TRBD1 (5 bases). Germline CDR1 is MNHEY and CDR2 is SVGAGI. The CDR3 is made up of 15 amino acids. The V end lost 7 bases, the J end lost 5 bases, and 18 bases lay between the germline ends. CDR3 loop: CASNSGGFGDQPQHF. The CDR3, as DNA: TGTGCCAGCAACAGTGGGGGGTTTGGTGATCAGCCCCAGCATTTT.

V usage is TRBV6-6 and J usage is TRBJ1-1, with 10 nucleotides matching TRBD1. J gave up 3 bases and V 4 bases, and 5 bases lay outside the gene matches. This CDR3 has 15 amino acids. Germline V CDR1 and CDR2: MNHNY, SVGAGI (reference sequence). CDR3 coding DNA: TGTGCCAGCAGTTCCAGAGGACAGGGGGACACTGAAGCTTTCTTT. Encoded protein: CASSSRGQGDTEAFF.

CDR3 residues: CASSENWGTGVGDTQYF. Here the CDR3 DNA reads TGTGCCAGCAGTGAAAATTGGGGGACAGGAGTAGGAGATACGCAGTATTTT. The genes are TRBV2 and TRBJ2-3; 8 nucleotides align to TRBD1. With 2 bases clipped from V and 5 bases from J, the junction kept 12 bases outside the gene matches. The germline V gene has CDR1 SNHLY and CDR2 FYNNEI. The CDR3 totals 17 residues.

The chain is built from TRBV30 and TRBJ1-6; tentative D call: TRBD1 (6 bases). Germline-derived CDR1 and CDR2 are GTSNPN and SVGIG (reference sequence). This CDR3 spans 14 amino acids. V gave up 5 bases and J gave up 5 bases, with 13 bases separating them. CDR3 loop: CAWEQGTHNSPLHF. Written as DNA, the CDR3 is TGTGCCTGGGAGCAGGGGACGCATAATTCACCCCTCCACTTT.

The chain recombines TRBV6-5 with TRBJ1-1; D is perhaps TRBD1 (6 bases). CDR1 is MNHEY and CDR2 is SVGAGI in the germline V gene. CDR3 length: 14 amino acids. Trimming took 7 bases from V and 3 from J, leaving 15 bases between them. The CDR3 DNA reads TGTGCCAGCACCCTGGGGGGGCTGGACACTGAAGCTTTCTTT. This encodes CASTLGGLDTEAFF.

With regard to this clone: The germline gene is not matched at one end of the junction; a read error may be the cause. The chain has TRBV10-3 and TRBJ1-4; D unclear. The CDR3 loop spans 13 amino acids. Germline lookup yields CDR1 ENHRY and CDR2 SYGVKD. The DNA for the CDR3 is TGTGCCATCAGTGAGTCGAGCCCCGGACTTCCTAGGTTT. As protein: CAISESSPGLPRF.

This clone was seen just once. The chain uses TRBV5-5 and TRBJ2-7; D not certain. CDR1 and CDR2 (germline): SGHKS, YYEKEE (reference sequence). Deletions cut 4 bases from V and 2 bases from J, with 4 bases between. This CDR3 spans 11 amino acids. The CDR3 sequence is CASSTAYEQYF. The CDR3 region has the DNA TGTGCCAGCAGCACAGCCTACGAGCAGTACTTC.

The chain combines TRBV30 with TRBJ1-2; D not resolved. V lost 7 bases and J lost 3, with 15 bases in between. The CDR3 extends over 13 amino acids. Germline V gene lookup returns CDR1 GTSNPN and CDR2 SVGIG (reference sequence). CDR3 in DNA: TGTGCCTTAGGTACGGGATTCGACTATGGCTACACCTTC. The encoded protein is CALGTGFDYGYTF.

DNA for the CDR3: TGTGCCAGCAGCTTAGTAGCGGGACCCTACAATGAGCAGTTCTTC. Translating gives CASSLVAGPYNEQFF. The chain is built from TRBV7-7 and TRBJ2-1; 8 nucleotides align to TRBD2. There are 15 residues in the CDR3. Germline V CDR1 and CDR2: SSHAT, FNYEAQ (reference sequence). With V trimmed by 1 base and J by 2 bases, 1 base remained unmatched.

The V gene is TRBV10-1, the J gene TRBJ2-3, with D possibly being TRBD2 (5 bases). Germline CDR1 and CDR2: WNHNN and SYGVQD (reference sequence). The V and J ends lost 0 bases and 2 bases respectively, with 9 bases between them. The CDR3 covers 15 residues. The CDR3 DNA reads as TGCGCCAGCAGTGAGTCGAGGGTCCTCACAGATACGCAGTATTTT. Amino acids: CASSESRVLTDTQYF.

This rearrangement joins TRBV5-1 to TRBJ1-2; possible D gene TRBD1, 6 bases. Germline assignment: CDR1 SGHRS and CDR2 YFSETQ. This CDR3 is 13 amino acids long. V lost 6 bases and J 4 bases, leaving 13 bases between the germline ends. The CDR3 DNA reads as TGCGCCAGCACCTTCCAGGGGAGCTATGGCTACACCTTC. It specifies CASTFQGSYGYTF.

J is TRBJ1-5 and V is TRBV6-5; TRBD1 matches at 7 bases. The germline V gene has CDR1 MNHEY and CDR2 SVGAGI. The CDR3 covers 14 residues. J was trimmed by 4 bases and V by 4 bases; bases with no gene match: 4. CDR3 bases: TGTGCCAGCAGTTCTAACAGGGGAAATCAGCCCCAGCATTTT. Its protein is CASSSNRGNQPQHF.

The chain uses TRBV9 and TRBJ1-1, with TRBD1 matching over 8 bases. Trimming at V came to 2 bases and at J to 5 bases, leaving 5 bases not matched to a gene. This CDR3 has 14 amino acids. Germline V gene sequence: CDR1 SGDLS, CDR2 YYNGEE. The CDR3 nucleotides are TGTGCCAGCAGCGTTACAACAGGGGGAACTGAAGCTTTCTTT. This gives the protein CASSVTTGGTEAFF. The full variable domain, rest sourced from reference TRBV9 and TRBJ1-1, is DSGVTQTPKHLITATGQRVTLRCSPRSGDLSVYWYQQSLDQGLQFLIQYYNGEERAKGNILERFSAQQFPDLHSELNLSSLELGDSALYFCASSVTTGGTEAFFGQGTRLTVV.

The gene calls are TRBV7-8 and TRBJ1-2, with TRBD1 as a possible D gene (5 bases). Germline CDR1 is SGHVS and CDR2 is FQNEAQ. Trimming stripped 6 bases from V and 3 bases from J, with 23 bases between. The CDR3 has 17 amino acids. CDR3 sequence: CASSYSPLWGVDYGYTF. The CDR3 nucleotides read TGTGCCAGCAGTTATAGTCCACTCTGGGGGGTTGACTATGGCTACACCTTC. The variable domain in full, completed from reference TRBV7-8 and TRBJ1-2, reads GAGVSQSPRYKVAKRGQDVALRCDPISGHVSLFWYQQALGQGPEFLTYFQNEAQLDKSGLPSDRFFAERPEGSVSTLKIQRTQQEDSAVYLCASSYSPLWGVDYGYTFGSGTRLTVV.

This chain joins TRBV5-4 and TRBJ2-5, with TRBD1 matching over 12 bases. After removal of 4 bases from V and 3 bases from J, the junction contained 4 bases not matched to a gene. Germline CDR1 is SGHNT and CDR2 is YYREEE (reference sequence). The CDR3 extends over 15 amino acids. The CDR3 bases are TGTGCCAGCAGCCCCGGGACAGGGGGCAAAGAGACCCAGTACTTC. Protein: CASSPGTGGKETQYF.

As for this clone: The same CDR3 arises from other DNA sequences in this sample as well. V is TRBV18 and J is TRBJ2-1, with D maybe TRBD1 (5 bases). The V end was cut by 3 bases, the J end by 4 bases, with 10 bases between. The CDR3 consists of 14 residues. The germline CDR1 and CDR2 sequences are KGHSH and LQKENI. The DNA for the CDR3 is TGTGCCAGCTCACCTGGGGCGGATTACAATGAGCAGTTCTTC. Its translation is CASSPGADYNEQFF.

The chain combines TRBV9 with TRBJ2-5; D unresolved. Trimming took off 0 bases at V and 4 bases at J, with 13 bases between the two ends. The CDR3 is 15 residues long. The germline CDR1 and CDR2 sequences are SGDLS and YYNGEE. The CDR3 DNA reads TGTGCCAGCAGCGTAGGGTCCGTTAACGGAGAGACCCAGTACTTC. Protein sequence: CASSVGSVNGETQYF.